This is a list of T cell receptor beta chains from one sample in a study of T cells in Graves' hyperthyroidism and ophthalmopathy. TCRdb ran MiXCR on the multiplex PCR reads and lists one entry per CDR3 protein. The table shows fewer than 850,000 distinct CDR3 sequences, with around a sixth occurring only once. Sequencing was carried out using blood. The source of these receptors is a man aged 50 or older with Graves' hyperthyroidism. Both conserved end residues are part of each CDR3. The D gene is left open where the match is weak. Size is omitted from some rows. Given values are once, few, many or a class for expanded clones.

V gene,D gene,clone size,J gene,CDR3 DNA,CDR3 protein
TRBV19,NA,NA,TRBJ1-5,TGTGCCAGTAGTGGTAAGGGTTCCTATAGCAATCAGCCCCAGCATTTT,CASSGKGSYSNQPQHF
TRBV27,TRBD2,many,TRBJ2-5,TGTGCCAGCAGTATCGGACTAGCGGGAGTGCAAGAGACCCAGTACTTC,CASSIGLAGVQETQYF
TRBV20-1,TRBD1,few,TRBJ2-2,TGCAGTGCTAGCTCCTCGGACAGGGGGCGTTACACCGGGGAGCTGTTTTTT,CSASSSDRGRYTGELFF
TRBV3-1,TRBD2,NA,TRBJ2-3,TGTGCCAGCAGCCAAGATTGGGGCATAGCGGGGAGCACAGATACGCAGTATTTT,CASSQDWGIAGSTDTQYF
TRBV3-1,NA,many,TRBJ2-4,TGTGCCAGCAGCCAAGATTGGAATTCAGCCAAAAACATTCAGTACTTC,CASSQDWNSAKNIQYF
TRBV28,TRBD2,many,TRBJ2-2,TGTGCCAGCAGTCGAGGACTAGCTAGCGGGGAGCTGTTTTTT,CASSRGLASGELFF
TRBV30,NA,few,TRBJ1-5,TGTGCCTGGAGTCCGGGGTTAGATCAGCCCCAGCATTTT,CAWSPGLDQPQHF
TRBV10-2,NA,NA,TRBJ2-7,TGCGCCAGCAGTGAGTACAGACCCTACGAGCAGTACTTC,CASSEYRPYEQYF
TRBV20-1,NA,few,TRBJ2-5,TGCAGTGCTAGAGATCAGGGACTGCAAGAGACCCAGTACTTC,CSARDQGLQETQYF
TRBV4-2,NA,once,TRBJ1-2,TGTGCCAGCAGCCAAGACTTCCTTCTCGGCTACACCTTC,CASSQDFLLGYTF
TRBV27,NA,many,TRBJ1-6,TGTGCCAGCAGTGCAGGGGTTAGCAATTCACCCCTCCACTTT,CASSAGVSNSPLHF
TRBV15,TRBD2,few,TRBJ2-1,TGTGCCACCAGCAGTGGACTAGCTTTTTTTGAGCAGTTCTTC,CATSSGLAFFEQFF
TRBV6-2/TRBV6-3,TRBD1,NA,TRBJ2-7,TGTGCCAGCAGACAGGGGGTAGACTACGAGCAGTACTTC,CASRQGVDYEQYF
TRBV18,NA,NA,TRBJ2-1,TGTGCCAGCTCACCACTTCTTGCGGGTTTCTCCTACAATGAGCAGTTCTTC,CASSPLLAGFSYNEQFF
TRBV19,TRBD1,many,TRBJ2-5,TGTGCCAGTACCCAACAGGGGGCGAGCGAGACCCAGTACTTC,CASTQQGASETQYF
TRBV2,TRBD1,many,TRBJ1-1,TGTGCCAGCAGGTCAAATTGGGACAGGGAGAACACTGAAGCTTTCTTT,CASRSNWDRENTEAFF
TRBV7-9,TRBD1,NA,TRBJ2-5,TGTGCCAGCAGCTGGACAGGGGGCGTCAAGTACTTC,CASSWTGGVKYF
TRBV27,NA,many,TRBJ1-2,TGTGCCAGCAGTTGGGGAGGGGGAGACTATGGCTACACCTTC,CASSWGGGDYGYTF
TRBV9,TRBD2,NA,TRBJ2-2,TGTGCCAGCAGCGTAGGGGTCGCGACTAGCGGGGTCCCGGGGGGGGAGCTGTTTTTT,CASSVGVATSGVPGGELFF
TRBV11-3,NA,few,TRBJ1-5,TGTGCCAGCCCCGGTCATCAGCCCCAGCATTTT,CASPGHQPQHF
TRBV5-1,NA,few,TRBJ2-7,TGCGCCAGCAGCAGCCGGTATGGGTTCTCCTACGAGCAGTACTTC,CASSSRYGFSYEQYF
TRBV30,NA,few,TRBJ1-5,TGTGCCTGGAGTGTACGCGGCGGTTATAGCAATCAGCCCCAGCATTTT,CAWSVRGGYSNQPQHF
TRBV24-1,NA,many,TRBJ1-2,TGTGCCACCAGTGATCGCCCGGAAGGGAATTGGAGCTATGGCTACACCTTC,CATSDRPEGNWSYGYTF
TRBV29-1,NA,few,TRBJ1-2,TGCAGCGTTCTTGGGCAGAGAACTAACTATGGCTACACCTTC,CSVLGQRTNYGYTF
TRBV19,NA,NA,TRBJ2-1,TGTGCCAGTAGTATAGGGTATTGGAATCAGCAGTTCTTC,CASSIGYWNQQFF
TRBV5-4,NA,many,TRBJ2-1,TGTGCCAGCAGCCAAGGGGGAGGGGACCTCTCCTACAATGAGCAGTTCTTC,CASSQGGGDLSYNEQFF
TRBV27,NA,many,TRBJ1-4,TGTGCCAGCAAATCGGGGGGGCGTGAAAAACTGTTTTTT,CASKSGGREKLFF
TRBV5-1,NA,many,TRBJ2-7,TGCGCCAGCAGGTGGGACCTTTCGGACTCCTACGAGCAGTACTTC,CASRWDLSDSYEQYF
TRBV19,NA,NA,TRBJ1-1,TGTGCCAGTAGTATCATCAACAAGAACACTGAAGCTTTCTTT,CASSIINKNTEAFF